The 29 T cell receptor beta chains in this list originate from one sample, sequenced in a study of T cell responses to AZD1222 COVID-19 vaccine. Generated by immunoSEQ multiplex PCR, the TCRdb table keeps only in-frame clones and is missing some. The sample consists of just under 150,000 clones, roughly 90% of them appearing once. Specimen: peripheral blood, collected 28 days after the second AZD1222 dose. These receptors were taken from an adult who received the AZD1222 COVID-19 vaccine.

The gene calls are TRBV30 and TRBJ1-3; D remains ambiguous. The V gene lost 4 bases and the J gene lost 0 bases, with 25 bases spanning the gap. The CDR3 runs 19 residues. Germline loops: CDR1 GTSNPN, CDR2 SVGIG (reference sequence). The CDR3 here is CAWMGGVKGKTSSGNTIYF. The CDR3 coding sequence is TGTGCCTGGATGGGCGGGGTGAAGGGAAAAACGAGCTCTGGAAACACCATATATTTT.

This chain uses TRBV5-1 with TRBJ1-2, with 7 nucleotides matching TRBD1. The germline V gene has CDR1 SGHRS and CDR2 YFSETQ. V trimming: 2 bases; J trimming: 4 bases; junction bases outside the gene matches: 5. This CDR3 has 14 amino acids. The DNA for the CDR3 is TGCGCCAGCAGCTTCAACAGGGGTGGCTATGGCTACACCTTC. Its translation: CASSFNRGGYGYTF. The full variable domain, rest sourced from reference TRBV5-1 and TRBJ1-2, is KAGVTQTPRYLIKTRGQQVTLSCSPISGHRSVSWYQQTPGQGLQFLFEYFSETQRNKGNFPGRFSGRQFSNSRSEMNVSTLELGDSALYLCASSFNRGGYGYTFGSGTRLTVV.

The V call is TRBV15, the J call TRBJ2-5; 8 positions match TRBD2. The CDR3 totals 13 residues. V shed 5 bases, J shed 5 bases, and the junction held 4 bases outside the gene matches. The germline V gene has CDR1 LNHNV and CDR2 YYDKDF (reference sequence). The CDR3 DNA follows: TGTGCCACCAGCGGACTAGCACGGGAGACCCAGTACTTC. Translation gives CATSGLARETQYF.

The CDR3 protein is CASSLGMSEAFF. CDR3 DNA: TGCGCCAGCAGCCTCGGCATGAGTGAAGCTTTCTTT. The chain employs TRBV10-2 and TRBJ1-1; D uncertain. Germline V gives CDR1 WSHSY, CDR2 SAAADI. The CDR3 loop spans 12 amino acids. V was trimmed by 6 bases and J by 7 bases, leaving 12 bases between them.

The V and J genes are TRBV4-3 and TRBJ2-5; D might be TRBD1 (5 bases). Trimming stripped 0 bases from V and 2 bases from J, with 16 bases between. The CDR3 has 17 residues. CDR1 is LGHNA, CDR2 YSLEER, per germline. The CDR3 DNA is TGCGCCAGCAGCCAAGAATTGGTCGGGTCAGGGCAAGAGACCCAGTACTTC. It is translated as CASSQELVGSGQETQYF.

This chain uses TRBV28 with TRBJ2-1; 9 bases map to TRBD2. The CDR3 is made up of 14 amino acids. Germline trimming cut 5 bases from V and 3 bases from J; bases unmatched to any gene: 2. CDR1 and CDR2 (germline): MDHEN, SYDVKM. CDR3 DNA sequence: TGTGCCAGCAGTAGGACTAGCGACTACAATGAGCAGTTCTTC. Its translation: CASSRTSDYNEQFF.

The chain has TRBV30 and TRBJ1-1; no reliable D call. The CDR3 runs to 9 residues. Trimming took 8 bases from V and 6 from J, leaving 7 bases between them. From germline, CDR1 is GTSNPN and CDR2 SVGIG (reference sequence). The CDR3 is CAGGPEAFF. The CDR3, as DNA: TGTGCCGGAGGGCCTGAAGCTTTCTTT.

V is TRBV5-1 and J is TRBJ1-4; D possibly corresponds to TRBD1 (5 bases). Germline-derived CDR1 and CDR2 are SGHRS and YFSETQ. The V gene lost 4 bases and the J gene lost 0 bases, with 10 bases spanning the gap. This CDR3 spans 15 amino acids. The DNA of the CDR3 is TGCGCCAGCAGCGAGCTGGGGGCAACTAATGAAAAACTGTTTTTT. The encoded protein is CASSELGATNEKLFF.

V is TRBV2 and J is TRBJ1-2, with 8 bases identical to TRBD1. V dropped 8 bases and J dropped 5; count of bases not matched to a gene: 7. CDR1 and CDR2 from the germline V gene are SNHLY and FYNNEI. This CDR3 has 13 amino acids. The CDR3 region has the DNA TGTGCCAGCGGGGACAGGAGAGCTTATGGCTACACCTTC. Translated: CASGDRRAYGYTF. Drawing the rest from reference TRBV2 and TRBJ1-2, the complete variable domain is EPEVTQTPSHQVTQMGQEVILRCVPISNHLYFYWYRQILGQKVEFLVSFYNNEISEKSEIFDDQFSVERPDGSNFTLKIRSTKLEDSAMYFCASGDRRAYGYTFGSGTRLTVV.

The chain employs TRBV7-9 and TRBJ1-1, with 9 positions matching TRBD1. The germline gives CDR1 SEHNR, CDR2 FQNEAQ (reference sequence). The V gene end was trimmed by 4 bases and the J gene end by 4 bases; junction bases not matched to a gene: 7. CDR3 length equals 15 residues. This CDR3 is CASSSGQGPVTEAFF. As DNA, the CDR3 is TGTGCCAGCAGCTCGGGACAGGGACCAGTCACTGAAGCTTTCTTT.

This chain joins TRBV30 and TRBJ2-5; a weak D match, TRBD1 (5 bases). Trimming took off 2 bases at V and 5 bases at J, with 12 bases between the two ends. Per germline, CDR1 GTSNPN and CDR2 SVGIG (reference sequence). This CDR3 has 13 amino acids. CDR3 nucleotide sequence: TGTGCCTGGAGTATAGGGGTTGGGGAGACCCAGTACTTC. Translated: CAWSIGVGETQYF.

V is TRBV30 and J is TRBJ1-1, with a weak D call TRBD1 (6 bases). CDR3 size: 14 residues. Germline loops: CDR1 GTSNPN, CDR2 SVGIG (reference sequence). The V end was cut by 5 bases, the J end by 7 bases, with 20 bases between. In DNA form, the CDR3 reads TGTGCCTGGGCCGAGGGAACAGGGCTCGGTGAAGCTTTCTTT. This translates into CAWAEGTGLGEAFF.

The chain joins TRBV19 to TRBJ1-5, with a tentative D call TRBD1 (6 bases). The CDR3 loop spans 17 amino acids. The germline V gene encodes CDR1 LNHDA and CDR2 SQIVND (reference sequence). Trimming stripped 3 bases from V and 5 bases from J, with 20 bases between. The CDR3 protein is CASSITGNWVTDQPQHF. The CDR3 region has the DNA TGTGCCAGTAGTATCACAGGGAATTGGGTGACTGATCAGCCCCAGCATTTT.

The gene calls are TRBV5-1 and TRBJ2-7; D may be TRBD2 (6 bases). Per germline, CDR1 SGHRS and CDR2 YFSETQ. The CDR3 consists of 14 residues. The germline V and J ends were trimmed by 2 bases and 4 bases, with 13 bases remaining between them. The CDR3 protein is CASSFGGDQYEQYF. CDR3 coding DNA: TGCGCCAGCAGCTTCGGAGGGGATCAGTACGAGCAGTACTTC. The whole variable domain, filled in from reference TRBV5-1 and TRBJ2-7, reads KAGVTQTPRYLIKTRGQQVTLSCSPISGHRSVSWYQQTPGQGLQFLFEYFSETQRNKGNFPGRFSGRQFSNSRSEMNVSTLELGDSALYLCASSFGGDQYEQYFGPGTRLTVT.

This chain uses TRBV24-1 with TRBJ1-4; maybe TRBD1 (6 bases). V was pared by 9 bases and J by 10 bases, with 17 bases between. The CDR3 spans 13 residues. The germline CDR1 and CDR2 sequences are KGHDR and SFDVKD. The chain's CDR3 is CATGGGPDGKLFF. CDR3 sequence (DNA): TGTGCCACCGGAGGGGGGCCGGATGGAAAACTGTTTTTT.

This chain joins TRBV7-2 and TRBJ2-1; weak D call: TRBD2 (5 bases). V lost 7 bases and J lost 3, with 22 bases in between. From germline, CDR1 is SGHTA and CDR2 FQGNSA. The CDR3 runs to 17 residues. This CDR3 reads CASTSFRGRGHYNEQFF. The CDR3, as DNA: TGTGCCAGCACCTCTTTCCGTGGGAGAGGTCACTACAATGAGCAGTTCTTC.

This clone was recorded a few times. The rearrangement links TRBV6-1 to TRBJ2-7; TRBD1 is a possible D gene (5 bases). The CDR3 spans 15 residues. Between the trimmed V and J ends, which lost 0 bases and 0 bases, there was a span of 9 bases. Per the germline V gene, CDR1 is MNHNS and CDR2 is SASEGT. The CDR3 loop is CASSEATGSSYEQYF. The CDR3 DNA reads TGTGCCAGCAGTGAAGCTACAGGAAGCTCCTACGAGCAGTACTTC.

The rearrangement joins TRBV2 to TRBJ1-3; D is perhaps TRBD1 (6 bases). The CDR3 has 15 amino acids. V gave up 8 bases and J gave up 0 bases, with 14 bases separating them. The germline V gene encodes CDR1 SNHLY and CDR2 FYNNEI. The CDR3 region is CASSMDSNSGNTIYF. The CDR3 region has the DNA TGTGCCAGCTCCATGGACAGTAACTCTGGAAACACCATATATTTT.

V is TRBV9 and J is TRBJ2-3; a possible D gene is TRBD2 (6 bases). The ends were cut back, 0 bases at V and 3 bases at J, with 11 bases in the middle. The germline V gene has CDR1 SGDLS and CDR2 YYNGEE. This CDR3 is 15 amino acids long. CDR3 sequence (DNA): TGTGCCAGCAGCGTAGCCGGGAGCTCGACAGATACGCAGTATTTT. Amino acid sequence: CASSVAGSSTDTQYF.

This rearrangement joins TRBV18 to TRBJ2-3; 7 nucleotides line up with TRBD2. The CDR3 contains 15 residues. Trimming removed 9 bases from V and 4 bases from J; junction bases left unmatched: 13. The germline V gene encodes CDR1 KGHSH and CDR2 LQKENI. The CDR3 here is CASFMAGDVADTQYF. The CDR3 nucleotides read TGTGCCAGTTTCATGGCGGGAGACGTAGCAGATACGCAGTATTTT.

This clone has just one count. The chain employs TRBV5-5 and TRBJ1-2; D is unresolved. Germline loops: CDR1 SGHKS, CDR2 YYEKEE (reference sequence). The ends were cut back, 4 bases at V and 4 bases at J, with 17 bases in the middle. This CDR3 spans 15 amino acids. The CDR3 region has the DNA TGTGCCAGCAGCCTGGCGACGAGGTACGCCTATGGCTACACCTTC. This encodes CASSLATRYAYGYTF.

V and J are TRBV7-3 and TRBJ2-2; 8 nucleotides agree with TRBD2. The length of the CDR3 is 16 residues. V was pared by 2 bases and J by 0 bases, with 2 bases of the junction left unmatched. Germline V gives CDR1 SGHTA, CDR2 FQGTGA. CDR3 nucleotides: TGTGCCAGCAGCTTACGAGCGGGAGCGAACACCGGGGAGCTGTTTTTT. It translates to CASSLRAGANTGELFF.

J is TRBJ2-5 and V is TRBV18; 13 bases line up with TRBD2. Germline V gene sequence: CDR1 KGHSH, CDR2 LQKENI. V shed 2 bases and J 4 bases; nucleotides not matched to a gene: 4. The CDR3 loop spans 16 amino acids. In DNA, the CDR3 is TGTGCCAGCTCACCAGGACTAGCGGGAGAGGGAGAGACCCAGTACTTC. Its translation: CASSPGLAGEGETQYF.

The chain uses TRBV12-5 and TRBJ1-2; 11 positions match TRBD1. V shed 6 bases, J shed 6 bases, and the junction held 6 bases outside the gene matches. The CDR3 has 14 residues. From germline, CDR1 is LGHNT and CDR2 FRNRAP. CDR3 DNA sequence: TGTGCTAGTGGCCTGGACAGGGGGCGTGATGGCTACACCTTC. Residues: CASGLDRGRDGYTF. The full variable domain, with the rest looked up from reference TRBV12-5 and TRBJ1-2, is DARVTQTPRHKVTEMGQEVTMRCQPILGHNTVFWYRQTMMQGLELLAYFRNRAPLDDSGMPKDRFSAEMPDATLATLKIQPSEPRDSAVYFCASGLDRGRDGYTFGSGTRLTVV.

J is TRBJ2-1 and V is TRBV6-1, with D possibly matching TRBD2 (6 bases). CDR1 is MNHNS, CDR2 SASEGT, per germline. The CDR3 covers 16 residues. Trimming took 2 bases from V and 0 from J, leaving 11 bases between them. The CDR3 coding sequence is TGTGCCAGCAGTGAACGGCGGGGAAGCTCCTACAATGAGCAGTTCTTC. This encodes CASSERRGSSYNEQFF.

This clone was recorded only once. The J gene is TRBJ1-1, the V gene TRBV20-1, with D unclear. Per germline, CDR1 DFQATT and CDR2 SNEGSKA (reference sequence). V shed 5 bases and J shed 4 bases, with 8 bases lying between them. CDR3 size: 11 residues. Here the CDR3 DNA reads TGCAGTGCTGCGGGGAGCACTGAAGCTTTCTTT. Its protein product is CSAAGSTEAFF.

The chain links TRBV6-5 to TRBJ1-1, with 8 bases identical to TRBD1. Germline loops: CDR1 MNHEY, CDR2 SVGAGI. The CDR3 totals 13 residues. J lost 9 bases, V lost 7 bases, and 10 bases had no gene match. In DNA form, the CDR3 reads TGTGCCAGCAAAAGAGGGACAGGACGTCAAGCTTTCTTT. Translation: CASKRGTGRQAFF.

This chain's CDR3 is CASRGGGSPLHF. For the CDR3, the DNA is TGTGCCAGCAGGGGAGGGGGGTCACCCCTCCACTTT. The chain links TRBV28 to TRBJ1-6; perhaps TRBD1 as D (6 bases). V lost 6 bases and J lost 10, with 10 bases in between. CDR1 and CDR2 (germline): MDHEN, SYDVKM. This CDR3 contains 12 residues.

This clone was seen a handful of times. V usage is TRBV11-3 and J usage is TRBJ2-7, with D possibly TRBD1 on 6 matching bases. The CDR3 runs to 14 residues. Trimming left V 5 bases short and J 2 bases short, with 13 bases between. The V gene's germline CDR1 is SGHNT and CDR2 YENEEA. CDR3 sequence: CASSPRTGTYEQYF. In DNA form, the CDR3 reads TGTGCCAGCAGCCCCCGAACAGGGACCTACGAGCAGTACTTC.